Listed below are T cell receptor beta chains from one sample, sequenced in a study of Ad26.COV2.S vaccination and SARS-CoV-2 variants. TCRdb's table, derived via immunoSEQ multiplex PCR, lists solely in-frame clones and lacks some. The table records roughly 180,000 clones, around nine tenths of them present only once. The sample here was peripheral blood, taken after recovery from COVID-19. The receptor source for this set is a human donor who had recovered from COVID-19. The CDR3 runs from the conserved cysteine through the conserved F or W. Fields, in order: J gene, D gene, clone size, V gene, CDR3 protein, CDR3 DNA. The D gene is left open where the match is weak. The listing skips clone size in some rows; elsewhere it reads once, few, many or a size class.

>TRBJ1-4|.|.|TRBV15
CATSTTGRGGEKLFF
TGTGCCACCAGCACCACCGGCAGGGGAGGGGAAAAACTGTTTTTT
>TRBJ1-5|.|.|TRBV7-2
CASSLVHGNSNQPQHF
TGTGCCAGCAGCTTAGTTCACGGGAATAGCAATCAGCCCCAGCATTTT
>TRBJ2-6|.|once|TRBV5-1
CASSPGRILGNVLTF
TGCGCCAGCAGCCCCGGACGGATACTGGGCAACGTCCTGACTTTC
>TRBJ1-4|.|.|TRBV13
CASSFWQSSTNEKLFF
TGTGCCAGCAGCTTTTGGCAGTCGTCAACTAATGAAAAACTGTTTTTT
>TRBJ2-7|.|once|TRBV5-8
CASSYYEQYF
TGTGCCAGCAGCTACTACGAGCAGTACTTC
>TRBJ1-1|TRBD1|few|TRBV5-6
CASSFSWGQGVAEAFF
TGTGCCAGCAGCTTCAGCTGGGGACAGGGGGTCGCTGAAGCTTTCTTT
>TRBJ2-5|TRBD1|.|TRBV6-5
CASSRDRGRETQYF
TGTGCCAGCAGCCGGGACAGGGGGCGTGAGACCCAGTACTTC
>TRBJ2-5|TRBD2|once|TRBV7-9
CASSLLGGSGETQYF
TGTGCCAGCAGCTTATTGGGGGGGTCTGGAGAGACCCAGTACTTC
>TRBJ1-5|TRBD1|.|TRBV6-5
CASRTRQGQPQHF
TGTGCCAGCAGGACCCGACAGGGACAGCCCCAGCATTTT
>TRBJ1-1|.|.|TRBV6-5
CASSYSGVWDTEAFF
TGTGCCAGCAGTTACTCGGGGGTTTGGGACACTGAAGCTTTCTTT
>TRBJ2-7|.|.|TRBV15
CATSRDQGYEQYF
TGTGCCACCAGCAGAGATCAGGGCTACGAGCAGTACTTC
>TRBJ1-2|.|once|TRBV27
CASSLGQNYGYTF
TGTGCCAGCAGTTTGGGGCAGAACTATGGCTACACCTTC
>TRBJ2-5|TRBD2|.|TRBV4-1
CASSPMGLAGETQYF
TGCGCCAGCAGCCCCATGGGGCTAGCGGGAGAGACCCAGTACTTC
>TRBJ1-6|TRBD1|.|TRBV11-2
CAAGQGLGNSPLHF
TGTGCCGCAGGACAGGGGCTGGGGAATTCACCCCTCCACTTT
>TRBJ2-4|.|.|TRBV6-5
CASSYSRGSNIQYF
TGTGCCAGCAGTTACTCGCGAGGATCAAACATTCAGTACTTC
>TRBJ2-5|.|.|TRBV9
CASSDRGGGQTQYF
TGTGCCAGCAGCGACAGGGGGGGCGGGCAGACCCAGTACTTC
>TRBJ1-2|.|.|TRBV28
CASSRTALYGYTF
TGTGCCAGCAGCCGGACGGCCCTCTATGGCTACACCTTC
>TRBJ2-5|TRBD1|.|TRBV5-8
CASSLGTGVRETQYF
TGTGCCAGCAGCTTGGGGACAGGGGTTCGGGAGACCCAGTACTTC
>TRBJ1-2|.|.|TRBV2
CASIIQGWGGYTF
TGTGCCAGCATTATCCAGGGATGGGGTGGCTACACCTTC
>TRBJ2-2|TRBD2|.|TRBV3-1/TRBV3-2
CASSRVGRVNTGELFF
TGTGCCAGCAGCCGAGTGGGGAGGGTGAACACCGGGGAGCTGTTTTTT
>TRBJ2-2|.|.|TRBV14
CASSQELLTGELFF
TGTGCCAGCAGCCAAGAACTCCTCACCGGGGAGCTGTTTTTT
>TRBJ2-3|.|.|TRBV28
CASSRDGSTDTQYF
TGTGCCAGCAGTAGGGACGGGAGCACGGATACGCAGTATTTT
>TRBJ1-6|.|.|TRBV3-1/TRBV3-2
CASSPGGPNSPLHF
TGTGCCAGCAGCCCCGGAGGGCCTAATTCACCCCTCCACTTT
>TRBJ2-1|TRBD2|.|TRBV27
CASSPGTSSGEQFF
TGTGCCAGCAGTCCCGGGACTAGCTCCGGTGAGCAGTTCTTC
>TRBJ2-5|.|.|TRBV5-1
CASSFQDLQETQYF
TGCGCCAGCAGCTTTCAGGACCTCCAAGAGACCCAGTACTTC
>TRBJ1-5|.|.|TRBV28
CASRLGGAGQPQHF
TGTGCCAGCAGACTGGGAGGGGCGGGTCAGCCCCAGCATTTT
>TRBJ1-1|.|.|TRBV6-5
CASSSPQNTEAFF
TGTGCCAGTTCTTCCCCCCAAAACACTGAAGCTTTCTTT
>TRBJ1-1|TRBD1|few|TRBV2
CASSSFRDRGAWGTEAFF
TGTGCCAGCAGTTCCTTCCGGGACAGGGGGGCTTGGGGCACTGAAGCTTTCTTT
>TRBJ2-7|.|.|TRBV21-1
CASSKKAGGSSWRYF
TGTGCCAGCAGCAAAAAAGCGGGGGGTTCTTCTTGGAGGTACTTC
>TRBJ2-7|.|once|TRBV2
CASSVADYGFYEQYF
TGTGCCAGCAGCGTCGCGGACTACGGCTTCTACGAGCAGTACTTC
>TRBJ2-1|.|.|TRBV4-2
CASSPLAKGYNEQFF
TGTGCCAGCAGCCCCCTGGCCAAAGGATACAATGAGCAGTTCTTC
>TRBJ2-3|.|.|TRBV7-2
CASSASSHWSDTQYF
TGTGCCAGCAGCGCGAGCAGTCATTGGTCAGATACGCAGTATTTT
>TRBJ2-2|.|.|TRBV6-1
CASSELGAGTGELFF
TGTGCCAGCAGTGAATTGGGGGCTGGCACCGGGGAGCTGTTTTTT
>TRBJ2-3|.|.|TRBV7-9
CASSPTRDTQYF
TGTGCCAGCAGCCCAACAAGAGATACGCAGTATTTT
>TRBJ2-2|.|.|TRBV2
CASGVDRNTGELFF
TGTGCCAGCGGAGTCGACAGGAACACCGGGGAGCTGTTTTTT
>TRBJ2-7|.|.|TRBV12-3/TRBV12-4
CASSLARVEQYF
TGTGCCAGCAGTTTAGCGCGGGTCGAGCAGTACTTC
>TRBJ2-7|TRBD1|.|TRBV7-8
CASSYDRGNEQYF
TGTGCCAGCAGCTACGACAGGGGAAACGAGCAGTACTTC
>TRBJ2-1|TRBD2|.|TRBV2
CASSGVAGYYNEQFF
TGTGCCAGCAGTGGGGTAGCGGGCTACTACAATGAGCAGTTCTTC
>TRBJ1-1|TRBD1|.|TRBV29-1
CSVRDSLNTEAFF
TGCAGCGTTAGGGACAGCTTGAACACTGAAGCTTTCTTT
>TRBJ2-1|.|.|TRBV27
CASSSSNEQFF
TGTGCCAGCAGTTCCTCGAATGAGCAGTTCTTC
>TRBJ2-3|TRBD1|.|TRBV5-1
CASSSPGGTGGLDTQYF
TGCGCCAGCAGCTCGCCTGGCGGGACAGGGGGCCTGGATACGCAGTATTTT
>TRBJ1-6|TRBD1|few|TRBV18
CASSRSGGGSYNSPLHF
TGTGCCAGCTCAAGATCAGGGGGCGGCTCCTATAATTCACCCCTCCACTTT
>TRBJ2-5|.|once|TRBV6-5
CASNRPGRETQYF
TGTGCCAGCAACCGTCCAGGGAGAGAGACCCAGTACTTC
>TRBJ1-1|.|.|TRBV27
CASSALRGTEAFF
TGTGCCAGCAGCGCTCTGCGGGGAACTGAAGCTTTCTTT
>TRBJ2-5|.|.|TRBV18
CASSLAAPRGETQYF
TGTGCCAGCTCCCTAGCAGCGCCCCGGGGAGAGACCCAGTACTTC
>TRBJ2-1|.|.|TRBV3-1/TRBV3-2
CASSQEIVGNEQFF
TGTGCCAGCAGCCAAGAGATCGTGGGCAATGAGCAGTTCTTC
>TRBJ1-4|.|.|TRBV6-5
CASSYRLPATNEKLFF
TGTGCCAGCAGTTACCGCCTGCCTGCAACTAATGAAAAACTGTTTTTT
>TRBJ2-1|TRBD2|few|TRBV10-2
CASSEFPRTSGKYNEQFF
TGCGCCAGCAGTGAGTTTCCTCGGACTAGCGGGAAGTACAATGAGCAGTTCTTC
>TRBJ2-5|.|.|TRBV29-1
CSVEEPVLETQYF
TGCAGCGTTGAAGAGCCGGTTTTGGAGACCCAGTACTTC
>TRBJ2-5|TRBD1|.|TRBV5-5
CASSYEGAFQETQYF
TGTGCCAGCAGCTATGAGGGGGCTTTCCAAGAGACCCAGTACTTC
>TRBJ2-2|TRBD1|.|TRBV11-2
CASSLNTGDTGELFF
TGTGCCAGCAGCTTAAATACAGGGGACACCGGGGAGCTGTTTTTT
>TRBJ1-5|TRBD1|.|TRBV6-6
CASSRGQGSGQPQHF
TGTGCCAGCAGCCGCGGACAGGGATCGGGTCAGCCCCAGCATTTT
>TRBJ2-7|TRBD1|.|TRBV5-1
CASSPIGTGTHEQYF
TGCGCCAGCAGCCCAATCGGGACAGGGACTCACGAGCAGTACTTC
>TRBJ2-1|.|.|TRBV5-6
CASSLGSSYNEQFF
TGTGCCAGCAGCTTAGGTAGCTCCTACAATGAGCAGTTCTTC